This TCR beta chain was observed in a study of vaccination effects on CD4 cells after COVID-19. With approximately 10 days of culture completed, CD4+ T cells were isolated. Participants were given two doses of BNT162b2 or mRNA-1273 vaccine. With respect to this clone: The antigen remains undetermined.

Overall study results and limits: Recruitment yielded few convalescent patients, and the study had no early post-infection timepoints.

Libraries were prepared by immunoSEQ multiplex PCR; TCRdb keeps only in-frame clonotypes and omits some of them. The sample includes about 71,000 clones, less than 85% of them seen just once. Germline V gene data show CDR1 as SGHDN and CDR2 as FVKESK. The junction had 5 bases not matched to a gene; V was cut back by 1 base and J by 3 bases. The CDR3 runs 15 residues. This material consisted of CD4+ T cells from PBMCs cultured without peptide, taken after COVID-19 vaccination. The clonotype comes from a human donor who received a COVID-19 vaccine. This sequence joins TRBV14 and TRBJ2-7; TRBD1 matches 8 bases. The CDR3 bases are TGTGCCAGCAGCCAAGGGGTGGGACAGGTCTACGAGCAGTACGTC. Translated, it gives CASSQGVGQVYEQYV.